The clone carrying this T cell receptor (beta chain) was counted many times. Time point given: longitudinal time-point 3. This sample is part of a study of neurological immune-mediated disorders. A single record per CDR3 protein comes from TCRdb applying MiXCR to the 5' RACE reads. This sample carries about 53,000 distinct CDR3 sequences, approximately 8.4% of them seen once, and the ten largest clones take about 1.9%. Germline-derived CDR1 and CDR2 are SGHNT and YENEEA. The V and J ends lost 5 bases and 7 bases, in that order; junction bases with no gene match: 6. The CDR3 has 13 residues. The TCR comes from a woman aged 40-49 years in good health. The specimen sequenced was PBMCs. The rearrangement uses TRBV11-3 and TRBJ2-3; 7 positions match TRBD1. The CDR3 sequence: CASSIGTAYTQYF. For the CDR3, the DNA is TGTGCCAGCAGCATCGGGACAGCATATACGCAGTATTTT.